One and the same sample provided the 31 T cell receptor beta chains below, sequenced in a study of vaccination effects on CD4 cells after COVID-19. Antigen specificity for these receptors is unknown. Antigen-specific CD4+ T cells were first expanded with viral peptide pools by the ViraFEST assay and only then sequenced. When around nine days of culture had elapsed, CD4+ T cells were isolated. Assay: immunoSEQ multiplex PCR; the TCRdb copy retains only in-frame clones and omits some. The sample has about 8,900 clones, 65% to 75% seen once. This specimen consisted of CD4+ T cells from PBMCs cultured with HCoV-229E spike peptides, obtained before COVID-19 vaccination. The receptors stem from a human donor who received a COVID-19 vaccine.

This clone was detected once. CDR3 loop: CASKQTGASQETQYF. CDR3 nucleotides: TGCGCCAGCAAACAGACGGGGGCCTCCCAAGAGACCCAGTACTTC. The rearrangement joins TRBV4-1 to TRBJ2-5; tentatively, D is TRBD1 or TRBD2 (6 bases each). V shed 7 bases and J shed 1 base, with 16 bases lying between them. Germline values: CDR1 MGHRA, CDR2 YSYEKL. This CDR3 region has 15 residues.

This chain connects TRBV2 to TRBJ2-7; 10 nucleotides align to TRBD2. This CDR3 comprises 17 residues. Trimming removed 0 bases from V and 2 bases from J; junction bases left unmatched: 7. Per the germline V gene, CDR1 is SNHLY and CDR2 is FYNNEI. As DNA, the CDR3 is TGTGCCAGCAGTGAAGCGTCGACTAGCGGGTTGGCCTACGAGCAGTACTTC. Protein: CASSEASTSGLAYEQYF.

The chain employs TRBV6-5 and TRBJ2-7; D possibly corresponds to TRBD1 (6 bases). Germline lookup yields CDR1 MNHEY and CDR2 SVGAGI. V was trimmed by 2 bases and J by 3 bases, leaving 14 bases between them. The CDR3 runs to 15 residues. CDR3 sequence: CASSYPAAGDYEQYF. As DNA, the CDR3 is TGTGCCAGCAGTTACCCGGCGGCAGGGGACTACGAGCAGTACTTC.

The chain links TRBV18 to TRBJ1-1; tentative D call: TRBD1 (6 bases). The V end lost 5 bases, the J end lost 8 bases, and 15 bases lay between the germline ends. Germline CDR1 and CDR2: KGHSH and LQKENI. This CDR3 region has 13 residues. DNA of the CDR3: TGTGCCAGCTCATACAGGGAAGTGGTGGAAGCTTTCTTT. This sequence encodes CASSYREVVEAFF.

Only a few counts were recorded for this clone. V usage is TRBV24-1 and J usage is TRBJ2-2; D may be TRBD2 (6 bases). This CDR3 is 18 amino acids long. The V gene's germline CDR1 is KGHDR and CDR2 SFDVKD. V was pared by 1 base and J by 2 bases, with 16 bases between. CDR3 nucleotide sequence: TGTGCCACCAGTGATTTTCGTGGGAGGCCCGATAACACCGGGGAGCTGTTTTTT. Protein sequence: CATSDFRGRPDNTGELFF.

The J gene is TRBJ2-7, the V gene TRBV19; D might be TRBD1 (5 bases). This CDR3 is 16 amino acids long. V was clipped by 8 bases and J by 2 bases, with 22 bases between them. Germline V CDR1 and CDR2: LNHDA, SQIVND (reference sequence). CDR3 DNA: TGTGCCAGTGGTCAACCTCAGGGTAGAACGGCCTACGAGCAGTACTTC. The encoded protein is CASGQPQGRTAYEQYF.

The CDR3 DNA is TGTGCCAGCAGTAAAGGACTAGCGGGAGTTGCCTACAATGAGCAGTTCTTC. Protein sequence: CASSKGLAGVAYNEQFF. This chain connects TRBV6-1 to TRBJ2-1; 13 bases map to TRBD2. The V gene end was trimmed by 5 bases and the J gene end by 2 bases; junction bases not matched to a gene: 6. The CDR3 runs to 17 residues. Germline CDR1 MNHNS, CDR2 SASEGT.

The chain combines TRBV19 with TRBJ1-6; tentative D call: TRBD1 (6 bases). CDR1 LNHDA and CDR2 SQIVND come from the germline V gene (reference sequence). Trimming left V 5 bases short and J 5 bases short, with 13 bases between. CDR3 length: 15 residues. The DNA for the CDR3 is TGTGCCAGTAGTCCCTCCCAGGGGAATAATTCACCCCTCCACTTT. Protein sequence: CASSPSQGNNSPLHF.

The chain is built from TRBV7-9 and TRBJ1-6; no reliable D call. CDR3 size: 13 residues. V was clipped by 2 bases and J by 13 bases, with 12 bases between them. Germline lookup yields CDR1 SEHNR and CDR2 FQNEAQ (reference sequence). The CDR3 DNA reads as TGTGCCAGCAGCTTATCTCTTGGAGGTCCCCTCCACTTT. Protein: CASSLSLGGPLHF.

The V and J genes are TRBV7-9 and TRBJ2-3; D is perhaps TRBD2 (5 bases). The CDR3 is made up of 16 amino acids. The germline V gene has CDR1 SEHNR and CDR2 FQNEAQ (reference sequence). Trimming took off 5 bases at V and 0 bases at J, with 15 bases between the two ends. The CDR3 sequence: CASSPGLVFSTDTQYF. CDR3 DNA: TGTGCCAGCAGCCCTGGACTCGTCTTTAGCACAGATACGCAGTATTTT.

This clone was recorded only once. The chain has TRBV2 and TRBJ1-4; D remains unclear. The V end lost 6 bases, the J end lost 8 bases, and 7 bases lay between the germline ends. Germline V gene lookup returns CDR1 SNHLY and CDR2 FYNNEI. This CDR3 spans 11 amino acids. Here the CDR3 reads CASRTEEKLFF. The CDR3 DNA is TGTGCCAGCAGGACGGAGGAAAAACTGTTTTTT.

This chain links TRBV5-1 with TRBJ2-5, with TRBD1 matching 8 bases. Trimming at V came to 3 bases and at J to 5 bases, leaving 6 bases not matched to a gene. CDR1 and CDR2 from the germline V gene are SGHRS and YFSETQ. The CDR3 loop spans 14 amino acids. The CDR3 reads CASSSQGARETQYF. The CDR3, as DNA: TGCGCCAGCAGCTCGCAGGGGGCGAGGGAGACCCAGTACTTC. The variable domain in full, with the rest retrieved from reference TRBV5-1 and TRBJ2-5, is KAGVTQTPRYLIKTRGQQVTLSCSPISGHRSVSWYQQTPGQGLQFLFEYFSETQRNKGNFPGRFSGRQFSNSRSEMNVSTLELGDSALYLCASSSQGARETQYFGPGTRLLVL.

The V gene is TRBV6-6, the J gene TRBJ1-2; no clear D. The CDR3 covers 15 residues. Germline loops: CDR1 MNHNY, CDR2 SVGAGI (reference sequence). With 3 bases removed from V and 8 bases from J, the gap between germline ends came to 19 bases. The DNA for the CDR3 is TGTGCCAGCAGTTATGGCTCTCCTAGGGCGGACGGCTACACCTTC. Translating it yields CASSYGSPRADGYTF.

The rearrangement uses TRBV4-1 and TRBJ2-5, with 9 nucleotides matching TRBD1. The trim removed 4 bases at V and 5 bases at J, leaving 2 bases unmatched. CDR3 length equals 13 residues. Germline CDR1 reads MGHRA; CDR2 reads YSYEKL. CDR3 in amino acids: CASSLGQGETQYF. Here the CDR3 DNA reads TGCGCCAGCAGCCTAGGACAGGGGGAGACCCAGTACTTC.

The chain couples TRBV19 to TRBJ2-2; 11 bases are a match to TRBD1. J was trimmed by 0 bases and V by 7 bases; bases with no gene match: 7. The CDR3 runs to 17 residues. Germline V lookup: CDR1 LNHDA, CDR2 SQIVND (reference sequence). CDR3 amino acids: CASILGTGGPNTGELFF. The DNA for the CDR3 is TGTGCCAGTATCCTCGGGACAGGGGGACCGAACACCGGGGAGCTGTTTTTT.

V is TRBV5-1 and J is TRBJ2-1; 13 bases are shared with TRBD2. The CDR3 covers 17 residues. The V gene end was trimmed by 0 bases and the J gene end by 10 bases; junction bases not matched to a gene: 10. The germline CDR1 and CDR2 sequences are SGHRS and YFSETQ. The CDR3 nucleotides read TGCGCCAGCAGCTTGGCAGGGACTAGCGGGATCTTCGTAGAGCAGTTCTTC. Its translation is CASSLAGTSGIFVEQFF.

The rearrangement uses TRBV6-6 and TRBJ2-7, with 9 nucleotides matching TRBD1. This CDR3 contains 16 residues. Germline V gene lookup returns CDR1 MNHNY and CDR2 SVGAGI (reference sequence). V trimming: 6 bases; J trimming: 1 base; junction bases outside the gene matches: 10. The DNA for the CDR3 is TGTGCCAGCAGCCCCCGTCGGACAGGGGTTTCCTACGAGCAGTACTTC. The encoded protein is CASSPRRTGVSYEQYF.

The chain has TRBV2 and TRBJ1-3; tentatively, D is TRBD1 (5 bases). The CDR3 is 13 residues long. Trimming pared 7 bases from V and 2 bases from J, leaving 9 bases between. Germline V gives CDR1 SNHLY, CDR2 FYNNEI. The CDR3 coding sequence is TGTGCCAGCAAAGTAGGGGCTGGAAACACCATATATTTT. Translating gives CASKVGAGNTIYF.

The chain couples TRBV21-1 to TRBJ2-7; the table calls TRBD2, which could not be checked here. TRBV21-1 is flagged as a pseudogene. There are 17 residues in the CDR3. CDR3 nucleotides: TGTGCCAGCAGCAAAACCCAGACTAGCGCTATTCGGGACGAGCAGTACTTC. Its protein is CASSKTQTSAIRDEQYF.

The table lists this clone with a count of one. The chain joins TRBV27 to TRBJ1-4; D not resolved. Germline CDR1 MNHEY, CDR2 SMNVEV (reference sequence). V was pared by 6 bases and J by 4 bases, with 15 bases between. The CDR3 extends over 15 amino acids. CDR3 sequence: CASRPINGNNEKLFF. The CDR3 DNA reads as TGTGCCAGCAGGCCTATTAACGGGAATAATGAAAAACTGTTTTTT.

The V gene is TRBV19, the J gene TRBJ1-3, with D unresolved. Per the germline V gene, CDR1 is LNHDA and CDR2 is SQIVND (reference sequence). Trimming cost V 3 bases and J 0 bases, with 9 bases left between them. This CDR3 spans 15 amino acids. The chain's CDR3 is CASSMTQSSGNTIYF. The CDR3 DNA reads as TGTGCCAGTAGTATGACGCAGTCCTCTGGAAACACCATATATTTT.

The chain carries TRBV14 and TRBJ2-6, with 8 bases lining up with TRBD1. CDR1 and CDR2 from the germline V gene are SGHDN and FVKESK. The CDR3 has 16 residues. V lost 2 bases, J lost 3 bases, and 3 bases stayed unmatched. CDR3 amino acids: CASSQQGARGANVLTF. The CDR3 DNA sequence: TGTGCCAGCAGCCAACAGGGGGCTCGTGGGGCCAACGTCCTGACTTTC.

This clone was seen only a few times. The chain employs TRBV29-1 and TRBJ1-2, with D possibly TRBD1 on 6 matching bases. The germline V gene has CDR1 SQVTM and CDR2 ANQGSEA. V was pared by 4 bases and J by 1 base, with 7 bases between. The CDR3 has 12 amino acids. CDR3 nucleotides: TGCAGCGTTGTGGACAGTAACTATGGCTACACCTTC. It is translated as CSVVDSNYGYTF.

The CDR3 sequence: CASAPSSSSDTQYF. DNA of the CDR3: TGTGCTAGTGCCCCCTCGAGTAGTTCAGATACGCAGTATTTT. The chain couples TRBV12-5 to TRBJ2-3; D call uncertain. CDR1 and CDR2 from the germline V gene are LGHNT and FRNRAP. V lost 7 bases and J lost 4, with 15 bases in between. The length of the CDR3 is 14 residues.

This clone was picked up a small number of times. This sample includes further DNA sequences coding for the same CDR3. The genes are TRBV30 and TRBJ1-5; D gene unclear. Germline V CDR1 and CDR2: GTSNPN, SVGIG (reference sequence). The CDR3 consists of 13 residues. The germline V and J ends were trimmed by 0 bases and 4 bases, with 7 bases remaining between them. CDR3 protein: CAWSVQRNQPQHF. DNA of the CDR3: TGTGCCTGGAGTGTACAACGGAATCAGCCCCAGCATTTT.

The chain uses TRBV2 and TRBJ2-1; 8 positions match TRBD1. In germline, CDR1 is SNHLY, CDR2 FYNNEI. CDR3 length: 16 residues. The junction had 7 bases not matched to a gene; V was cut back by 0 bases and J by 6 bases. The CDR3: CASSEAVGQGSNEQFF. CDR3 coding DNA: TGTGCCAGCAGTGAAGCTGTCGGACAGGGATCCAATGAGCAGTTCTTC.

The chain combines TRBV10-3 with TRBJ1-2; D is undetermined. The CDR3 loop spans 12 amino acids. V was cut by 3 bases and J by 2 bases, with 4 bases left in between. Germline CDR1 reads ENHRY; CDR2 reads SYGVKD. In DNA form, the CDR3 reads TGTGCCATCAGTGACGGCAACTATGGCTACACCTTC. Translation: CAISDGNYGYTF.

The chain carries TRBV5-6 and TRBJ2-2, with a possible D match to TRBD2 (5 bases). There are 13 residues in the CDR3. Germline lookup yields CDR1 SGHDT and CDR2 YYEEEE. Trimming pared 0 bases from V and 7 bases from J, leaving 7 bases between. The CDR3 DNA is TGTGCCAGCAGCTTGGTGAGGGTCGGGGAGCTGTTTTTT. Its protein product is CASSLVRVGELFF.

This clone was seen more than once but under ten times. The chain employs TRBV2 and TRBJ1-1; D remains ambiguous. Germline loops: CDR1 SNHLY, CDR2 FYNNEI. The ends were cut back, 6 bases at V and 8 bases at J, with 13 bases in the middle. The CDR3 sequence is 12 residues long. The CDR3 reads CASRWKAEEAFF. The CDR3 bases are TGTGCCAGCAGATGGAAGGCGGAAGAAGCTTTCTTT. Using reference TRBV2 and TRBJ1-1 for the parts outside the CDR3, the full variable domain is EPEVTQTPSHQVTQMGQEVILRCVPISNHLYFYWYRQILGQKVEFLVSFYNNEISEKSEIFDDQFSVERPDGSNFTLKIRSTKLEDSAMYFCASRWKAEEAFFGQGTRLTVV.

The V call is TRBV5-4, the J call TRBJ2-7; 9 nucleotides match TRBD2. This CDR3 is 16 amino acids long. From germline, CDR1 is SGHNT and CDR2 YYREEE (reference sequence). V dropped 2 bases and J dropped 7; count of bases not matched to a gene: 13. The CDR3 region is CASSFDQREARGEQYF. The CDR3 DNA reads as TGTGCCAGCAGCTTTGACCAGCGGGAGGCCAGGGGTGAGCAGTACTTC.

The CDR3 spells CASSLGEASSGNTIYF. CDR3 bases: TGCGCCAGCAGCTTAGGAGAGGCCTCCTCTGGAAACACCATATATTTT. This chain uses TRBV5-1 with TRBJ1-3; D gene uncertain. Germline CDR1 SGHRS, CDR2 YFSETQ. The CDR3 runs to 16 residues. V shed 2 bases and J shed 0 bases, with 12 bases lying between them.